The sample holds many counts of the clone carrying this T cell receptor beta chain. Its specificity is not known. These data originate in a study of T-cell memory formation after mild COVID-19. V was pared by 0 bases and J by 5 bases, with 11 bases between. This CDR3 region has 14 residues. Per germline, CDR1 SGHRS and CDR2 YFSETQ. Findings of the study overall: CD4+ bias marked clones expanding day 15 to 37, unlike balanced contracting clones. Among clones peaking at day 37 in the second wave, SARS-CoV-2 specificity remained unconfirmed.

The TCR alpha and TCR beta cDNA libraries, bearing sample barcodes and UMIs, were generated by 5'RACE using constant-segment primers. MiXCR, run by TCRdb on the 5' RACE reads, gives a single entry per CDR3 protein. The sample has approximately 30,000 distinct CDR3 sequences, around 15% seen once; the top ten hold approximately 1.5%. The sample was PBMCs or a T cell subset sorted from them (not recorded which). The chain combines TRBV5-1 with TRBJ1-2; no firm D call. This clonotype was obtained from an adult who had mild COVID-19 (a few samples of this study predate the infection). Cell type and time point are not known. The CDR3 spells CASSLGETEYGYTF. DNA for the CDR3: TGCGCCAGCAGCTTGGGGGAAACAGAGTATGGCTACACCTTC.